One sample yielded the 6 T cell receptor beta chains listed below, sequenced in a study of T-cell reconstitution after alpha-beta-depleted transplantation in children. Unique molecular identifiers were incorporated during preparation of the TCRbeta library. TCRdb called the PCR reads again in MiXCR, with one record for every CDR3 protein. The profile shows 670,000 or so distinct CDR3 sequences, about an eighth of them singletons. This material consisted of PBMCs, taken before TCRalphabeta/CD19-depleted stem cell transplant. All receptors come from a girl between 2 and 10 years old with congenital amegakaryocytic thrombocytopenia, due to receive a stem cell transplant.

The table lists this clonotype with many counts. V is TRBV20-1 and J is TRBJ1-1; D not resolved. Trimming cost V 7 bases and J 4 bases, with 10 bases left between them. CDR3 size: 11 residues. The germline CDR1 and CDR2 sequences are DFQATT and SNEGSKA (reference sequence). The DNA for the CDR3 is TGCAGTGGCTCAGGAGGCACTGAAGCTTTCTTT. Protein product: CSGSGGTEAFF.

This clonotype has only a few counts. The V call is TRBV7-9, the J call TRBJ2-7, with 7 bases aligning to TRBD1. Trimming removed 4 bases from V and 6 bases from J; junction bases left unmatched: 9. The CDR3 is made up of 14 amino acids. The V gene's germline CDR1 is SEHNR and CDR2 FQNEAQ (reference sequence). In DNA form, the CDR3 reads TGTGCCAGCAGCTCCCTGACAGGGCCGGGCGAGCAGTACTTC. This translates into CASSSLTGPGEQYF. Drawing the rest from reference TRBV7-9 and TRBJ2-7, the complete variable domain is DTGVSQNPRHKITKRGQNVTFRCDPISEHNRLYWYRQTLGQGPEFLTYFQNEAQLEKSRLLSDRFSAERPKGSFSTLEIQRTEQGDSAMYLCASSSLTGPGEQYFGPGTRLTVT.

This clonotype has only a few counts. The chain recombines TRBV20-1 with TRBJ1-5, with D unresolved. V was cut by 5 bases and J by 3 bases, with 11 bases left in between. There are 13 residues in the CDR3. CDR1 DFQATT and CDR2 SNEGSKA come from the germline V gene (reference sequence). CDR3 region: CSAEGQNNQPQHF. Here the CDR3 DNA reads TGCAGTGCTGAGGGTCAAAACAATCAGCCCCAGCATTTT.

V gene TRBV20-1 combines with J gene TRBJ2-7; 10 bases match TRBD2. V gave up 8 bases and J gave up 4 bases; unmatched junction bases: 8. In germline, CDR1 is DFQATT, CDR2 SNEGSKA (reference sequence). The length of the CDR3 is 13 residues. CDR3 protein: CSFSGRESYEQYF. CDR3 DNA sequence: TGCAGTTTCAGCGGGAGGGAATCGTACGAGCAGTACTTC.

This clonotype appeared a few times. This chain connects TRBV7-3 to TRBJ2-3; D unresolved. This CDR3 region has 14 residues. Germline CDR1 reads SGHTA; CDR2 reads FQGTGA. Trimming took 5 bases from V and 0 from J, leaving 9 bases between them. The CDR3 region has the DNA TGTGCCAGCAGCGTTGATGGGAGCACAGATACGCAGTATTTT. It specifies CASSVDGSTDTQYF.

This clonotype was seen a handful of times. This chain joins TRBV15 and TRBJ2-1; D gene ambiguous. Germline V gene sequence: CDR1 LNHNV, CDR2 YYDKDF (reference sequence). Trimming removed 2 bases at V and 5 bases at J, with 16 bases between. CDR3 length equals 16 residues. CDR3 nucleotide sequence: TGTGCCACCAGCAGATTTCGCTTTGGGTTCAACAATGAGCAGTTCTTC. This sequence encodes CATSRFRFGFNNEQFF.